This T cell receptor (beta chain) was documented in a study of T cell repertoires in cytomegalovirus infection. On the study more broadly: It can be stated that public TCR beta signatures indicated CMV infection as well as a matching HLA type.

As to this clonotype: Its target is unknown.

A single record per CDR3 protein comes from TCRdb applying MiXCR to the reads. The table shows tens of thousands of distinct CDR3 sequences, with 33% occurring only once. Trimming cost V 0 bases and J 2 bases, with 5 bases left between them. The germline V gene has CDR1 SGHTA and CDR2 FQGNSA. This CDR3 comprises 13 residues. This clonotype originated in a human donor in good health (CMV status not recorded). Some clones in this sample may be carry-over from other donors' samples. This sequence joins TRBV7-2 and TRBJ2-7; D is undetermined. The specimen was PBMCs, sequenced either directly or after in vitro stimulation (not recorded which). The CDR3 loop reads CASSLALPYEQYF. Written as DNA, the CDR3 is TGTGCCAGCAGCTTAGCGCTGCCCTACGAGCAGTACTTC.